This T cell receptor (beta chain) originates from a study of T cell responses to AZD1222 COVID-19 vaccine. V lost 8 bases to trimming and J lost 5 bases, with 7 bases between them. This CDR3 contains 11 residues. CDR1 ENHRY and CDR2 SYGVKD come from the germline V gene. Whole-study findings and limits: There were repertoire samples only from the period after the peak T cell response.

With respect to this clone: Antigen unknown.

Sequenced by immunoSEQ multiplex PCR; TCRdb stores in-frame clones only, minus some. Altogether about 74,000 clones are present, under 95% being singletons, with the ten largest covering roughly 8%. The gene calls are TRBV10-3 and TRBJ2-1; D gene ambiguous. This receptor was taken from an adult who received the AZD1222 COVID-19 vaccine. Specimen: peripheral blood, collected 28 days after the second AZD1222 dose. CDR3 in amino acids: CAISRNNEQFF. For the CDR3, the DNA is TGTGCCATCTCGCGGAACAATGAGCAGTTCTTC.